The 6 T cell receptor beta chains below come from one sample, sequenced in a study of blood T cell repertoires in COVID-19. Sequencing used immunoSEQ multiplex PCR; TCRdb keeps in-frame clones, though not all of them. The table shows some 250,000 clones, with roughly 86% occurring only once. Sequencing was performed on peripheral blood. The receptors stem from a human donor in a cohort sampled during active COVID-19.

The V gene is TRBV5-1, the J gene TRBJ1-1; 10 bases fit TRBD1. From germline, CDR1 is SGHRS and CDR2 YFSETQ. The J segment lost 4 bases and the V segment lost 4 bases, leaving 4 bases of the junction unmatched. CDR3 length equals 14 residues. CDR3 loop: CASSPGTGVTEAFF. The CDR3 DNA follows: TGCGCCAGCAGCCCCGGGACAGGGGTCACTGAAGCTTTCTTT.

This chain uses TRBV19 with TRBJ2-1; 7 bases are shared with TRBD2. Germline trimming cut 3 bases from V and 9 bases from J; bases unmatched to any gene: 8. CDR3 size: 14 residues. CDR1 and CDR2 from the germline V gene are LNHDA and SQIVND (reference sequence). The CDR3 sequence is CASSITSEVGEQFF. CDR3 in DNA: TGTGCCAGTAGTATTACTAGCGAGGTGGGTGAGCAGTTCTTC.

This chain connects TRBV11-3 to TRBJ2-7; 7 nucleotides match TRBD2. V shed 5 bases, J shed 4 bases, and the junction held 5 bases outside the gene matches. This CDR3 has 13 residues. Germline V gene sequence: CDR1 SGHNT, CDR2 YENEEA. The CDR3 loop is CASSQGGGYEQYF. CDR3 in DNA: TGTGCCAGCAGCCAAGGCGGGGGTTACGAGCAGTACTTC. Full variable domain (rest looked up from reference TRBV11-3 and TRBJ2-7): EAGVVQSPRYKIIEKKQPVAFWCNPISGHNTLYWYLQNLGQGPELLIRYENEEAVDDSQLPKDRFSAERLKGVDSTLKIQPAELGDSAVYLCASSQGGGYEQYFGPGTRLTVT.

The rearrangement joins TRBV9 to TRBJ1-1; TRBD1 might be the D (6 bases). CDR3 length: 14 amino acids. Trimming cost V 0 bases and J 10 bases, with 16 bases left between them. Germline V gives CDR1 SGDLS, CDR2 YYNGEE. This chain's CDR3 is CASSVGAGDHIAFF. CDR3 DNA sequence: TGTGCCAGCAGCGTAGGAGCAGGGGATCATATAGCTTTCTTT.

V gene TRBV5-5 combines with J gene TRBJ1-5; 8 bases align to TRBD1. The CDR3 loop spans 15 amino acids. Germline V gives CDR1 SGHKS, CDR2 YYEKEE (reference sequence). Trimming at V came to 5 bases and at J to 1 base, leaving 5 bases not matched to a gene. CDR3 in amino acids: CASRLTGVSNQPQHF. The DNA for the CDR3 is TGTGCCAGCAGGCTGACAGGGGTCAGCAATCAGCCCCAGCATTTT.

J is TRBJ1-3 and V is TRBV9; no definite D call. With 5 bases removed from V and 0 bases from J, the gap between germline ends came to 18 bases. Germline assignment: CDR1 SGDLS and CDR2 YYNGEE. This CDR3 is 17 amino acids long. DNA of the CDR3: TGTGCCAGCAGTCAAAGACTGAGCCTGTCCTCTGGAAACACCATATATTTT. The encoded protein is CASSQRLSLSSGNTIYF.